This T cell receptor (beta chain) is from a study of beta chain features in type 1 diabetes. The whole isolated RNA underwent reverse transcription, so sequencing captured expressed TCRB transcripts. Data came from immunoSEQ multiplex PCR; TCRdb stores just in-frame clones and leaves some out. The sample lists about 340,000 clones, roughly 9% seen once, with around 1% in the top ten. Study-wide results and limits: Type 1 diabetes patients had moderately but significantly shorter TCRB CDR3s in all four CD4+ subsets.

The authors took one heparinised blood draw, averaging about 116 mL, from each donor. This CDR3 is built from 14 residues. Germline V lookup: CDR1 SGHRS, CDR2 YFSETQ. Between the trimmed V and J ends, which lost 0 bases and 5 bases, there was a span of 9 bases. As to this clone: Antigen: not known. This CDR3 is also generated by other DNA sequences in the sample.

The sequence was collected from a young man with type 1 diabetes. The chain carries TRBV5-1 and TRBJ2-1; no reliable D call. Sequencing was carried out using central memory CD4+ T cells from blood. CDR3 region: CASSLGLADNEQFF. The DNA for the CDR3 is TGCGCCAGCAGCTTGGGGCTGGCGGACAATGAGCAGTTCTTC.